The clone carrying this T cell receptor (beta chain) was seen a handful of times. This sample is part of a study of cytomegalovirus exposure and HLA in healthy donors. Study overall: Ancestry clustering placed about 80% of 350 to 500 genotyped donors in the Caucasian-associated cluster.

Use of 60 Vbeta and 13 Jbeta primers characterized the PCR. Sequenced by immunoSEQ multiplex PCR; TCRdb stores in-frame clones only, minus some. The table includes around 110,000 clones, under 80% detected once. Germline lookup yields CDR1 SGHRS and CDR2 YFSETQ. Deletions cut 2 bases from V and 7 bases from J, with 12 bases between. CDR3 length equals 14 residues. The TCR sequence derives from a woman aged 50 to 60 in good health and CMV-seropositive. The chain uses TRBV5-1 and TRBJ1-4; D may be TRBD1 (5 bases). Material for sequencing was PBMCs. The DNA of the CDR3 is TGCGCCAGCAGCTTAGACACAGGAAGTGAAAAACTGTTTTTT. Protein product: CASSLDTGSEKLFF.